This T cell receptor (beta chain) emerged from a study of early T cells in non-severe SARS-CoV-2 infection. The wider study: Unsorted whole-blood RNA was sequenced in bulk, leaving chains unpaired.

The CDR3 extends over 14 amino acids. Per germline, CDR1 MNHEY and CDR2 SMNVEV (reference sequence). With 4 bases removed from V and 7 bases from J, the gap between germline ends came to 14 bases. This clonotype was counted between two and nine times. Attachment of unique molecular identifiers was made to individual cDNA molecules. One entry per CDR3 protein, called by TCRdb with MiXCR from the 5' RACE reads. The repertoire holds around 84,000 distinct CDR3 sequences, with roughly a tenth as singletons. The sequencing here drew on whole blood, taken at baseline. V gene TRBV27 combines with J gene TRBJ1-5, with unresolved D. This TCR was sampled from an adult who was a healthcare worker with PCR-confirmed SARS-CoV-2 infection or an uninfected control (not recorded which). The chain's CDR3 is CASSSSFNRQPQHF. The DNA of the CDR3 is TGTGCCAGCAGTTCCAGTTTCAATCGACAGCCCCAGCATTTT.